This record covers a single T cell receptor (beta chain). The data derive from a study of blood T cell repertoires in COVID-19. Turning to the study itself: Sites across the United States, Italy and Spain contributed samples from acute and convalescent COVID-19. The analysed material was cDNA or gDNA that came from T cells, B-cell-depleted T cells, or PBMCs.

How the authors handled the data: Estimated nucleated cell counts came from reference gene primer amplification. TCRdb's copy holds only in-frame clones and misses some; the assay was immunoSEQ multiplex PCR. For V, J and clone size, that table is used; D and trimming come from the DNA. Counted here are under 150,000 clones, 70% to 85% occurring once; the ten biggest clones make up 5.5% to 7%. The CDR3 totals 19 residues. In germline, CDR1 is LGHNA, CDR2 YNFKEQ. J lost 2 bases, V lost 0 bases, and 10 bases had no gene match. Sequencing was done on a sample of peripheral blood. This receptor was taken from a human donor in a cohort sampled during active COVID-19. This rearrangement joins TRBV4-2 to TRBJ2-3, with TRBD2 matching over 11 bases. This CDR3 is CASSQDWASGGTFTDTQYF. The CDR3 DNA sequence: TGTGCCAGCAGCCAAGATTGGGCTAGCGGGGGGACGTTCACAGATACGCAGTATTTT.